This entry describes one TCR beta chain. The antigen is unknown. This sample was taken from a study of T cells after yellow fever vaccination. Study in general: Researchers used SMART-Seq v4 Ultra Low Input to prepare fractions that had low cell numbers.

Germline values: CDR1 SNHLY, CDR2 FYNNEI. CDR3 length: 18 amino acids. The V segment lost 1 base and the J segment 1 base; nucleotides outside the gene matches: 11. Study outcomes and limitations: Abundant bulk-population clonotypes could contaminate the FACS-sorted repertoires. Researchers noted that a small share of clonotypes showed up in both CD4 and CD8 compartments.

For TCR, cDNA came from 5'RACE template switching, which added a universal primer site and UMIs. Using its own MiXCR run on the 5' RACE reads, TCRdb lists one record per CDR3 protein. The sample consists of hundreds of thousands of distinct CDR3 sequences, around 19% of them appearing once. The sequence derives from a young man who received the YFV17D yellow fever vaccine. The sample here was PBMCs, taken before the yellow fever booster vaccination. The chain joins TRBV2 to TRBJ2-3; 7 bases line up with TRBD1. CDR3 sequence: CASSEENQDRAGTDTQYF. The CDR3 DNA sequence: TGTGCCAGCAGTGAAGAAAATCAAGACAGGGCGGGCACAGATACGCAGTATTTT.